What follows are 10 T cell receptor beta chains derived from one specimen sequenced in a study of glioma-infiltrating T cells after dendritic cell vaccination. Clones were sequenced by immunoSEQ multiplex PCR, and TCRdb holds only the in-frame ones, with some missing. The data contain roughly 85,000 clones, 85% of them singletons. The time point is: after dendritic cell vaccination, including at tumor progression/relapse. Sequenced here: blood, sampled after dendritic cell vaccination. The receptors stem from a human donor with glioblastoma.

The chain carries TRBV6-1 and TRBJ1-2, with 8 bases matching TRBD1. V lost 4 bases to trimming and J lost 4 bases; unmatched junction nucleotides: 11. The CDR3 runs to 16 residues. CDR1 is MNHNS and CDR2 is SASEGT in the germline V gene. The CDR3 nucleotides read TGTGCCAGCAGTGCCCCCCGACGGACAGGGACCTATGGCTACACCTTC. This gives the protein CASSAPRRTGTYGYTF.

The V call is TRBV28, the J call TRBJ1-5; a weak D match, TRBD1 (5 bases). CDR1 MDHEN and CDR2 SYDVKM come from the germline V gene. V lost 2 bases to trimming and J lost 2 bases, with 10 bases between them. The CDR3 runs 15 residues. In nucleotides, the CDR3 is TGTGCCAGCAGTTTAGGGGGGTCTGGCAATCAGCCCCAGCATTTT. It encodes CASSLGGSGNQPQHF.

The rearrangement links TRBV9 to TRBJ2-1, with 11 nucleotides matching TRBD2. Germline loops: CDR1 SGDLS, CDR2 YYNGEE. This CDR3 has 15 amino acids. V was pared by 4 bases and J by 3 bases, with 3 bases of the junction left unmatched. For the CDR3, the DNA is TGTGCCAGCAGCCGAGGGACTAGCGGCTACAATGAGCAGTTCTTC. It translates to CASSRGTSGYNEQFF. The entire variable domain, with the rest obtained from reference TRBV9 and TRBJ2-1, is as follows: DSGVTQTPKHLITATGQRVTLRCSPRSGDLSVYWYQQSLDQGLQFLIQYYNGEERAKGNILERFSAQQFPDLHSELNLSSLELGDSALYFCASSRGTSGYNEQFFGPGTRLTVL.

The rearrangement joins TRBV9 to TRBJ2-7; 8 positions agree with TRBD1. The CDR3 loop spans 15 amino acids. Trimming took 0 bases from V and 5 from J; bases not matched to a gene: 7. Germline values: CDR1 SGDLS, CDR2 YYNGEE. The CDR3 DNA sequence: TGTGCCAGCAGCGTAGGGCAGGGGGCTCCCCACGAGCAGTACTTC. Translating gives CASSVGQGAPHEQYF.

This clone came up once. The rearrangement uses TRBV28 and TRBJ2-7, with D possibly matching TRBD2 (6 bases). Trimming took off 4 bases at V and 3 bases at J, with 16 bases between the two ends. This CDR3 has 15 residues. The germline gives CDR1 MDHEN, CDR2 SYDVKM. The CDR3 nucleotides read TGTGCCAGCAGTTCCGACGGGGAGGCGGACTACGAGCAGTACTTC. Translated: CASSSDGEADYEQYF.

This clone was seen a handful of times. This rearrangement joins TRBV18 to TRBJ1-3, with D possibly being TRBD1 (6 bases). CDR1 is KGHSH, CDR2 LQKENI, per germline. The CDR3 length is 15 residues. Trimming left V 3 bases short and J 6 bases short, with 15 bases between. This CDR3 reads CASSPTSDSSNTIYF. CDR3 DNA sequence: TGTGCCAGCTCACCGACCTCGGACAGTTCAAACACCATATATTTT. Combining the CDR3 with reference TRBV18 and TRBJ1-3 gives the whole variable domain NAGVMQNPRHLVRRRGQEARLRCSPMKGHSHVYWYRQLPEEGLKFMVYLQKENIIDESGMPKERFSAEFPKEGPSILRIQQVVRGDSAAYFCASSPTSDSSNTIYFGEGSWLTVV.

This chain joins TRBV6-5 and TRBJ2-1; tentative D call: TRBD2 (5 bases). The CDR3 contains 13 residues. With 4 bases removed from V and 7 bases from J, the gap between germline ends came to 11 bases. Germline V lookup: CDR1 MNHEY, CDR2 SVGAGI. The CDR3 sequence: CASSLGEGNEQFF. CDR3 coding DNA: TGTGCCAGCAGTTTGGGAGAAGGGAATGAGCAGTTCTTC.

The gene calls are TRBV27 and TRBJ1-2, with D possibly matching TRBD1 (5 bases). V lost 5 bases to trimming and J lost 0 bases, with 16 bases between them. Per germline, CDR1 MNHEY and CDR2 SMNVEV (reference sequence). The CDR3 extends over 16 amino acids. CDR3 nucleotide sequence: TGTGCCAGCAGTCCGGGTAGGGGAAGAGCTAACTATGGCTACACCTTC. Encoded protein: CASSPGRGRANYGYTF.

The chain carries TRBV6-5 and TRBJ1-2; D possibly corresponds to TRBD1 (5 bases). Trimming stripped 6 bases from V and 4 bases from J, with 12 bases between. The germline V gene has CDR1 MNHEY and CDR2 SVGAGI. The CDR3 spans 13 residues. The CDR3 region is CASSPGGVYGYTF. The CDR3 DNA follows: TGTGCCAGCAGCCCCGGGGGGGTCTATGGCTACACCTTC.

The chain carries TRBV7-2 and TRBJ2-7; TRBD1 is a possible D gene (5 bases). Germline lookup yields CDR1 SGHTA and CDR2 FQGNSA. Trimming removed 0 bases from V and 0 bases from J, with 6 bases in between. This CDR3 comprises 14 residues. The CDR3 region has the DNA TGTGCCAGCAGCTTAGCCAGGGACTCCTACGAGCAGTACTTC. This gives the protein CASSLARDSYEQYF.